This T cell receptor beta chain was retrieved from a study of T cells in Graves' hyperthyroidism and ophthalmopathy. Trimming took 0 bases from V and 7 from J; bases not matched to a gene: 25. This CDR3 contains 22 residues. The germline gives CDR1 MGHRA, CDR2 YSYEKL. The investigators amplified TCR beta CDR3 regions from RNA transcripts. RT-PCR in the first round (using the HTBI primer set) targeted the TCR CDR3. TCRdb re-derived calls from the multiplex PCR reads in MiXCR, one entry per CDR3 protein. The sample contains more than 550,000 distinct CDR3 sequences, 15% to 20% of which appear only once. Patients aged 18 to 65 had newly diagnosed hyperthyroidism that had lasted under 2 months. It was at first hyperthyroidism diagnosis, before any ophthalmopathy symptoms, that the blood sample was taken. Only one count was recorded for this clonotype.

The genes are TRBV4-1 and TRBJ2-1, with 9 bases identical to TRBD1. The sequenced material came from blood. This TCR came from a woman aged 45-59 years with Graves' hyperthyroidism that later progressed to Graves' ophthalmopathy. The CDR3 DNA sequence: TGCGCCAGCAGCCAAGAAGGGTTAGGGGACAGGGTTGGGGGTCCTCCCAAAAATGAGCAGTTCTTC. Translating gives CASSQEGLGDRVGGPPKNEQFF.